This TCR beta chain was observed in a study of beta chain features in type 1 diabetes. Study in general: The study found patients and healthy donors alike in age, gender and cell yields. Study conclusions and caveats: Patients with Type 1 diabetes showed moderately but significantly shorter TCRB CDR3s in all four CD4+ subsets.

The whole isolated RNA underwent reverse transcription, so sequencing captured expressed TCRB transcripts. The method was immunoSEQ multiplex PCR; TCRdb's version includes in-frame clones alone and lacks a portion of them. The table shows under 250,000 clones, with less than 15% occurring only once. Each of the CD4+ naive, central memory, regulatory and stem cell-like memory populations was sorted via CD45RO/CCR7/CD25/CD127/CD95/CD27. As regards this clone: What it binds is not known.

The CDR3 spans 16 residues. Per germline, CDR1 SGHAT and CDR2 FQNNGV. Trimming removed 1 base from V and 7 bases from J, with 16 bases in between. The sample consisted of naive CD4+ T cells from blood. This chain links TRBV11-2 with TRBJ1-4; D remains unclear. This TCR was sampled from a woman in her thirties or forties in good health. CDR3 amino acids: CASSLGSFGRGEKLFF. In DNA, the CDR3 is TGTGCCAGCAGCTTAGGTAGTTTTGGTCGGGGTGAAAAACTGTTTTTT. The full variable domain, with the rest looked up from reference TRBV11-2 and TRBJ1-4, is EAGVAQSPRYKIIEKRQSVAFWCNPISGHATLYWYQQILGQGPKLLIQFQNNGVVDDSQLPKDRFSAERLKGVDSTLKIQPAKLEDSAVYLCASSLGSFGRGEKLFFGSGTQLSVL.